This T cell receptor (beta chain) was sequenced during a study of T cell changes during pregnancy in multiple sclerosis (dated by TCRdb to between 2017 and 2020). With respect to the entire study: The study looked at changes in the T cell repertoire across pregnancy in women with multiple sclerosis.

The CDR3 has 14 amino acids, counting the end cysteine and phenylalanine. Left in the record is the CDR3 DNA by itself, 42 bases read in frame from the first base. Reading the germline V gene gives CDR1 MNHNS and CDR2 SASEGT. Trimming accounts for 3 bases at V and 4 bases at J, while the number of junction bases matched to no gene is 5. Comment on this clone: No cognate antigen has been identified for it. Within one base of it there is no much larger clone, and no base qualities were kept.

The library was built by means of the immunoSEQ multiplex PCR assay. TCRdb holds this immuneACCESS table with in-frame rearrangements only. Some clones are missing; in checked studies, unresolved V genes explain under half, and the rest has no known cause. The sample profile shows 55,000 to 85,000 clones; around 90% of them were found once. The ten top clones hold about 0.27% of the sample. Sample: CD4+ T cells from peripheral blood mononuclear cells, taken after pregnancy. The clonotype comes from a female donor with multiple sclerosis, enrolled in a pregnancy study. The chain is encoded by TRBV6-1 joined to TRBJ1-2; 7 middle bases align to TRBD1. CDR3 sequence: CASSDPGGSYGYTF. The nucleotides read TGTGCCAGCAGTGACCCAGGGGGTAGCTATGGCTACACCTTC.